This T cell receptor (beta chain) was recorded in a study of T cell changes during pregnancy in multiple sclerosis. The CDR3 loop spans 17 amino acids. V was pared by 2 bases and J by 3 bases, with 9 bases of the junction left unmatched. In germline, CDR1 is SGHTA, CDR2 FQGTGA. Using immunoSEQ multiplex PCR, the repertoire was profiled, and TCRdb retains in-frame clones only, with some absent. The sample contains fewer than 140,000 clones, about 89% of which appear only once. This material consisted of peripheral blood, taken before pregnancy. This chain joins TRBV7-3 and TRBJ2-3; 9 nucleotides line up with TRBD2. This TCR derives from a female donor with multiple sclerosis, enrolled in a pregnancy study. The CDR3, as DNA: TGTGCCAGCAGCTTATACCCTAGCGGGGTACTGACAGATACGCAGTATTTT. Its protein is CASSLYPSGVLTDTQYF.